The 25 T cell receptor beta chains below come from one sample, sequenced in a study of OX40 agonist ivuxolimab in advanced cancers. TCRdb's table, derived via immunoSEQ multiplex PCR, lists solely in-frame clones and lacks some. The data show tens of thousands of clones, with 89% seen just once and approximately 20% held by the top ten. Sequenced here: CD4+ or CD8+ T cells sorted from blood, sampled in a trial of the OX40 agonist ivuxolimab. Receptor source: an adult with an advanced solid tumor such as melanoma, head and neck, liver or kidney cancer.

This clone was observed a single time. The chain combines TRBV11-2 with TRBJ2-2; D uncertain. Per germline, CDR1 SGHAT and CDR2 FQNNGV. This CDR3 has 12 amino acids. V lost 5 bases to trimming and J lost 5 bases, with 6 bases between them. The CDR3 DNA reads TGTGCCAGCAGCCAAGGAACCGGGGAGCTGTTTTTT. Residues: CASSQGTGELFF. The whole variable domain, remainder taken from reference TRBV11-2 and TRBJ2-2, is EAGVAQSPRYKIIEKRQSVAFWCNPISGHATLYWYQQILGQGPKLLIQFQNNGVVDDSQLPKDRFSAERLKGVDSTLKIQPAKLEDSAVYLCASSQGTGELFFGEGSRLTVL.

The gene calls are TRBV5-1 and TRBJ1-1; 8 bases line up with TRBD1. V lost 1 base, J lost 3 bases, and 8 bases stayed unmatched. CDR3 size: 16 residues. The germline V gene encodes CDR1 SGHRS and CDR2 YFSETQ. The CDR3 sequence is CASSLSQGAQDTEAFF. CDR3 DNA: TGCGCCAGCAGCTTGAGCCAGGGGGCGCAGGACACTGAAGCTTTCTTT.

The CDR3 DNA reads TGTGCCAGCAGTGAGGGACTAGCGGGAGATGAGCAGTTCTTC. Its protein product is CASSEGLAGDEQFF. The chain employs TRBV6-4 and TRBJ2-1; 14 bases align to TRBD2. The CDR3 totals 14 residues. Germline loops: CDR1 MRHNA, CDR2 SNTAGT. V lost 3 bases and J lost 8; bases outside the gene matches: 0.

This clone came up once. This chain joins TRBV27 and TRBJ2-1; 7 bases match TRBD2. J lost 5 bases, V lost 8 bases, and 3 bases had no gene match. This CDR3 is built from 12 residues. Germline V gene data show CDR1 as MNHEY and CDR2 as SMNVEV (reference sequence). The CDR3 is CASLAVNNEQFF. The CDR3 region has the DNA TGTGCCAGCCTAGCGGTTAACAATGAGCAGTTCTTC.

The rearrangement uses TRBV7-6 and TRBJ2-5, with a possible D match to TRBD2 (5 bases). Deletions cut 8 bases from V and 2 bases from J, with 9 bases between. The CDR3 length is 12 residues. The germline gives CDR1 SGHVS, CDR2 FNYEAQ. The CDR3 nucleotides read TGTGCCAGCTGTGGGGAGCAAGAGACCCAGTACTTC. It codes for CASCGEQETQYF.

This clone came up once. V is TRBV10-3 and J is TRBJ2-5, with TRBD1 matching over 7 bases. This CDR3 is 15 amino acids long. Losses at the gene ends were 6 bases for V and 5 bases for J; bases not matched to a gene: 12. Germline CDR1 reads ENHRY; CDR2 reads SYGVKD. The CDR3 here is CAISPPGTARETQYF. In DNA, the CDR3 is TGTGCCATCAGCCCACCCGGGACAGCTCGGGAGACCCAGTACTTC.

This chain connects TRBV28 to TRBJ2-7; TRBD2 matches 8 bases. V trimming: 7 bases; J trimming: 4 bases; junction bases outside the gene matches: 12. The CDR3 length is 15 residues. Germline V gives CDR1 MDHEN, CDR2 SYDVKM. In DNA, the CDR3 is TGTGCCAGCACCCCGGACGGGGGGGTGGTTTACGAGCAGTACTTC. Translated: CASTPDGGVVYEQYF.

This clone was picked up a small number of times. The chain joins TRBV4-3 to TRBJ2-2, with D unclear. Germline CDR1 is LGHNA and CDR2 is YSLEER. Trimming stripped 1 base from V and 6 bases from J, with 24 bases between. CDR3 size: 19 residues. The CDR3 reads CASSQADVGRTLVAGELFF. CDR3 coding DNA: TGCGCCAGCAGCCAAGCCGACGTAGGCCGAACCCTCGTGGCCGGGGAGCTGTTTTTT.

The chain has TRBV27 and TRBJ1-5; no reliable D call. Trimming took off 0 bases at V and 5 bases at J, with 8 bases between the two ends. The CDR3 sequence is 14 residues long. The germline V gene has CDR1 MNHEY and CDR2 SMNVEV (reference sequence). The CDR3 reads CASSLSGSDQPQHF. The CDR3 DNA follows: TGTGCCAGCAGTTTATCAGGGTCGGATCAGCCCCAGCATTTT.

This chain's CDR3 is CASSYSGRTNEQFF. In DNA, the CDR3 is TGTGCCAGCAGCTATAGCGGGAGGACCAATGAGCAGTTCTTC. This chain uses TRBV7-2 with TRBJ2-1; 10 positions match TRBD2. Germline V CDR1 and CDR2: SGHTA, FQGNSA. The CDR3 extends over 14 amino acids. The V and J ends lost 4 bases and 6 bases, in that order; junction bases with no gene match: 3.

CDR3 nucleotides: TGTGCCAGTTCGGACAGTAACGAGCAGTACTTC. It specifies CASSDSNEQYF. The V and J genes are TRBV19 and TRBJ2-7; the D gene is possibly TRBD1 (6 bases). The CDR3 consists of 11 residues. V lost 8 bases to trimming and J lost 5 bases, with 10 bases between them. CDR1 and CDR2 (germline): LNHDA, SQIVND (reference sequence).

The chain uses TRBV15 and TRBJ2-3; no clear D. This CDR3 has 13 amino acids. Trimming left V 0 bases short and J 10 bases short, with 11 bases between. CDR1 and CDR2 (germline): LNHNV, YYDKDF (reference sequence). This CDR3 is CATSRDNAQAQYF. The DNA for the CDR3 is TGTGCCACCAGCAGAGATAACGCCCAGGCGCAGTATTTT.

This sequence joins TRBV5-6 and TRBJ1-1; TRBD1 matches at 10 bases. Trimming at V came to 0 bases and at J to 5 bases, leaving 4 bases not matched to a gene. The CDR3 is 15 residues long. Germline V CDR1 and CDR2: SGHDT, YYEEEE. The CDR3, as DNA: TGTGCCAGCAGCTTGGGCGGACAGGGGGGGACTGAAGCTTTCTTT. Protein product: CASSLGGQGGTEAFF.

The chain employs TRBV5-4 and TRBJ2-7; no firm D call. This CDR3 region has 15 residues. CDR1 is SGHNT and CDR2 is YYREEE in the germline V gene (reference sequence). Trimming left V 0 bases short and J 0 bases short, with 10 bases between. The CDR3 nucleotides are TGTGCCAGCAGCTTGGACATCGGGCTCTCCTACGAGCAGTACTTC. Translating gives CASSLDIGLSYEQYF.

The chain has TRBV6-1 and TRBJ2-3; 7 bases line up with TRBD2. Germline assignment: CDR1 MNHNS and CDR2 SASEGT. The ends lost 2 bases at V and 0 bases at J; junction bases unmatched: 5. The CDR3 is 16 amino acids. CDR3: CASSEWASGSTDTQYF. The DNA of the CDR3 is TGTGCCAGCAGTGAATGGGCTAGCGGTAGCACAGATACGCAGTATTTT.

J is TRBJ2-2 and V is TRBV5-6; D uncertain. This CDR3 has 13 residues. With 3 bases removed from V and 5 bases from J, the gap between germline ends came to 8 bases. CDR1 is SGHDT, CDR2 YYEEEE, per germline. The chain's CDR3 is CASSSTSTGELFF. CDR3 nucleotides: TGTGCCAGCAGCTCGACTTCTACCGGGGAGCTGTTTTTT.

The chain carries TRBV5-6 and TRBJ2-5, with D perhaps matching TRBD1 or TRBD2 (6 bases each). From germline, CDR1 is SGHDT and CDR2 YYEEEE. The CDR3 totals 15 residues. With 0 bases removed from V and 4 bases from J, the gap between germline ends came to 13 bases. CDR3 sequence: CASSLVAGGPETQYF. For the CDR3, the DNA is TGTGCCAGCAGCTTGGTTGCTGGGGGGCCAGAGACCCAGTACTTC. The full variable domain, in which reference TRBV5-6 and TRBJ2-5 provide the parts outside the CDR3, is DAGVTQSPTHLIKTRGQQVTLRCSPKSGHDTVSWYQQALGQGPQFIFQYYEEEERQRGNFPDRFSGHQFPNYSSELNVNALLLGDSALYLCASSLVAGGPETQYFGPGTRLLVL.

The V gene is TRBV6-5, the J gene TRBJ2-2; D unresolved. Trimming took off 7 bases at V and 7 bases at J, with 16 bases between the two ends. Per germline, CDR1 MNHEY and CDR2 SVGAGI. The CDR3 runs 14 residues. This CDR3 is CASTPASPHGELFF. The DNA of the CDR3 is TGTGCCAGCACCCCAGCCAGCCCCCACGGGGAGCTGTTTTTT.

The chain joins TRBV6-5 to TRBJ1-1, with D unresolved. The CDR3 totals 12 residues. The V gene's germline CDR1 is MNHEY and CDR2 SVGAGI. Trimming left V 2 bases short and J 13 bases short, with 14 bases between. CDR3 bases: TGTGCCAGCAGTTACGAGGGAAAACGGAATTTCTTT. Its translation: CASSYEGKRNFF.

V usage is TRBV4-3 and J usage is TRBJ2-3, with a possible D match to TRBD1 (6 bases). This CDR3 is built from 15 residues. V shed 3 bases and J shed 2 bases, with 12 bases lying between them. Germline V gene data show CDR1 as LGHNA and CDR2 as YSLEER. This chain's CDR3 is CASSQADSLTDTQYF. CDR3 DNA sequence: TGCGCCAGCAGCCAGGCGGACAGTCTCACAGATACGCAGTATTTT.

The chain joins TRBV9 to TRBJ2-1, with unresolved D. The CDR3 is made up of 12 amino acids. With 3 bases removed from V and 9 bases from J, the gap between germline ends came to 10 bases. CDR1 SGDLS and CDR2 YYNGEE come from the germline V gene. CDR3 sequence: CASSDTPGEQFF. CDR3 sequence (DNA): TGTGCCAGCAGCGACACCCCCGGTGAGCAGTTCTTC.

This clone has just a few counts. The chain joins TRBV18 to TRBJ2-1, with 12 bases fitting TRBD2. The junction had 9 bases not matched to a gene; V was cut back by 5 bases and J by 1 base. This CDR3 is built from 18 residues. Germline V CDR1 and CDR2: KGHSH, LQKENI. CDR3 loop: CASSVTSGRYRSYNEQFF. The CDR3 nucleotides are TGTGCCAGCTCAGTGACTAGCGGGAGATATAGGTCCTACAATGAGCAGTTCTTC.

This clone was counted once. DNA for the CDR3: TGTGCCGGCCTTAGAGGGCCTAACACTGAAGCTTTCTTT. It codes for CAGLRGPNTEAFF. The chain carries TRBV6-6 and TRBJ1-1, with no clear D. Germline V CDR1 and CDR2: MNHNY, SVGAGI (reference sequence). CDR3 size: 13 residues. V was trimmed by 11 bases and J by 2 bases, leaving 15 bases between them.

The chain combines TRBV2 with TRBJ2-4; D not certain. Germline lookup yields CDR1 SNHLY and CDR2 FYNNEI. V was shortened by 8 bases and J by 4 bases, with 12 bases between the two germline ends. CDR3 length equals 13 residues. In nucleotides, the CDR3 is TGTGCCAGCGAGTTGGAACGGAAAAACATTCAGTACTTC. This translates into CASELERKNIQYF.

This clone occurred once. This chain's CDR3 is CASSGTVNTGELFF. The CDR3 DNA reads TGTGCCAGCAGCGGAACGGTGAACACCGGGGAGCTGTTTTTT. V and J are TRBV5-6 and TRBJ2-2; no firm D call. Trimming took 4 bases from V and 1 from J, leaving 8 bases between them. The germline CDR1 and CDR2 sequences are SGHDT and YYEEEE. This CDR3 has 14 amino acids.